This TCR beta chain was profiled in a study of T cell repertoires in cytomegalovirus infection. Across the whole study: Recently identified HLA-C-restricted CMV epitopes were among the peptides used. CMV infection and matching HLA type were both indicated by public TCR beta signatures. Study outcomes and limitations: HLA-C-restricted CMV clonotypes gave the most frequent clonotype in two of eight donors.

Worth noting for this clonotype: Its antigen is as yet unknown.

With V trimmed by 5 bases and J by 6 bases, 12 bases remained unmatched. The CDR3 sequence is 16 residues long. Per the germline V gene, CDR1 is SGHAT and CDR2 is FQNNGV. Via MiXCR, TCRdb re-called the reads, giving one row per CDR3 protein. The sample includes roughly 180,000 distinct CDR3 sequences, about a fifth of them seen just once. V and J are TRBV11-2 and TRBJ2-3, with 9 positions matching TRBD2. This sample comprised CD8+ T cells from cultured PBMCs, obtained from culture after CMV antigen stimulation. This receptor was identified in a human donor in good health (CMV status not recorded). Some clones in this sample may be carry-over from other donors' samples. The CDR3 DNA follows: TGTGCCAGCAGCCGCCGATGGCTAGCGGGGACCGATACGCAGTATTTT. This codes for CASSRRWLAGTDTQYF.